The entry below gives a single T cell receptor beta chain sequence along with its context. Its antigen is currently unknown. Germline trimming cut 6 bases from V and 5 bases from J; bases unmatched to any gene: 3. The germline CDR1 and CDR2 sequences are MGHDK and SYGVNS. The CDR3 is made up of 14 amino acids. The data are from a study of cytotoxic CD8 clonotypes in ibrutinib-treated CLL. The study's findings and limits: Public clonotypes were rare and shrank or held steady on treatment. Increased clonality at ibrutinib response gave way to a return toward baseline at progression.

A 1 in 200,000 to 1 in 1 million T cell depth was the sequencing target. The assay was immunoSEQ multiplex PCR, and TCRdb's table has in-frame clones only and misses some. The sample contains fewer than 400,000 clones, 67% of which appear only once. This rearrangement joins TRBV25-1 to TRBJ2-2; 10 bases match TRBD2. The sample consisted of PBMCs, taken after 36 months of ibrutinib treatment. The sequence was collected from a human donor with chronic lymphocytic leukemia. CDR3: CASRRTSGTGELFF. CDR3 bases: TGTGCCAGCAGGCGGACTAGCGGTACCGGGGAGCTGTTTTTT.